The sequence of this T cell receptor (beta chain) was determined in a study of blood T cell repertoires in COVID-19. The ends were cut back, 3 bases at V and 3 bases at J, with 11 bases in the middle. The CDR3 is 14 amino acids. Germline V gives CDR1 LNHDA, CDR2 SQIVND (reference sequence). The assay was immunoSEQ multiplex PCR, and TCRdb's table has in-frame clones only and misses some. The sample yields about 140,000 clones, about 87% seen once. The source of this sequence is a man between 60 and 75 years old with active or convalescent COVID-19. This sequence joins TRBV19 and TRBJ1-2; tentative D call: TRBD1 (5 bases). Sequenced sample: peripheral blood. The CDR3 reads CASSIGGFDYGYTF. The CDR3 DNA is TGTGCCAGTAGTATCGGGGGATTTGACTATGGCTACACCTTC.